The source of this TCR beta chain is a study of blood T cell repertoires in COVID-19. Study context: The United States, Italy and Spain were the sources of the acute and convalescent COVID-19 samples. From T cells, B-cell-depleted T cells, or PBMCs came the material, which was cDNA or gDNA.

Authors' data handling: Estimates of nucleated cell counts were drawn from the amplification of reference gene primers. Sequencing was performed with immunoSEQ multiplex PCR; in TCRdb, only in-frame clones are kept and a portion is missing. The D gene and trimming were derived from the DNA, and the V and J assignments and clone size from that table. The table shows around 230,000 clones, with over 75% occurring only once. Trimming removed 0 bases from V and 2 bases from J, with 11 bases in between. This CDR3 is built from 15 residues. CDR1 and CDR2 from the germline V gene are SGHNT and YYREEE (reference sequence).

The sequenced sample consisted of peripheral blood. V and J are TRBV5-4 and TRBJ1-2; weak D call: TRBD1 (6 bases). The receptor's source is a woman older than 75 with acute or convalescent COVID-19. The DNA of the CDR3 is TGTGCCAGCAGCTTGGAGGCGGGGGCGAACTATGGCTACACCTTC. Its translation is CASSLEAGANYGYTF.